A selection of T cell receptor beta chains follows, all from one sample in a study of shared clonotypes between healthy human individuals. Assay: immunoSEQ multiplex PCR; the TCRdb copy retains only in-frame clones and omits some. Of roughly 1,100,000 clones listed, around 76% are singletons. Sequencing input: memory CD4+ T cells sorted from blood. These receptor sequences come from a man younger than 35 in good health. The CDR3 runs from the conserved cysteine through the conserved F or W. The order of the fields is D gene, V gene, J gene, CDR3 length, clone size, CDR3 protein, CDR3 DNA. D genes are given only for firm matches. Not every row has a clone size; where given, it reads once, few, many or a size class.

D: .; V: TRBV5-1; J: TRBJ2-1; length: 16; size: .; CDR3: CASSLALGGMGNEQFF; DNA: TGCGCCAGCAGCTTGGCCTTAGGGGGAATGGGAAATGAGCAGTTCTTC
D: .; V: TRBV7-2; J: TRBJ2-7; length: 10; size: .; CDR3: CARRSYEQYF; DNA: TGTGCCCGCCGTTCCTACGAGCAGTACTTC
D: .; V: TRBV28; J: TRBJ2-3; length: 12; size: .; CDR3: CASSFHHNTQYF; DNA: TGTGCCAGCAGTTTTCACCACAATACGCAGTATTTT
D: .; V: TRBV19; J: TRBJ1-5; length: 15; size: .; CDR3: CASSRGAGMGQPQHF; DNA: TGTGCCAGTAGTAGGGGGGCGGGGATGGGCCAGCCCCAGCATTTT
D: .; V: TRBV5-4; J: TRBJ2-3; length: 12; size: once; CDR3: CASSLPGDTQYF; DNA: TGTGCCAGCAGCTTACCGGGAGATACGCAGTATTTT
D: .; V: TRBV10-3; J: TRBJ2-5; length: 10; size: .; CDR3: CAIGIETQYF; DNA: TGTGCCATCGGGATCGAGACCCAGTACTTC
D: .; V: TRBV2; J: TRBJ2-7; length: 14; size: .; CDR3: CASKNRGGSYEQYF; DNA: TGTGCCAGCAAGAACAGGGGGGGTTCCTACGAGCAGTACTTC
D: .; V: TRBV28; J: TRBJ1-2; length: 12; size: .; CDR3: CASSGGPYGYTF; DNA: TGTGCCAGCAGTGGGGGACCCTATGGCTACACCTTC
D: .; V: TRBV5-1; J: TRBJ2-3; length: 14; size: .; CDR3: CASSLGPTGDTQYF; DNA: TGCGCCAGCAGCTTAGGACCGACGGGAGATACGCAGTATTTT
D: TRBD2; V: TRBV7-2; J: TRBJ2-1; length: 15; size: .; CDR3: CASSSRAGGYNEQFF; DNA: TGTGCCAGCAGCTCGAGAGCGGGGGGGTACAATGAGCAGTTCTTC
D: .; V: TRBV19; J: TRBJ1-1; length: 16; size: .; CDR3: CASSPWGDRMNTEAFF; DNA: TGTGCCAGTAGTCCATGGGGGGACCGAATGAACACTGAAGCTTTCTTT
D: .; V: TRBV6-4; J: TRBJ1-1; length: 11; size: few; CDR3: CASRRGTEAFF; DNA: TGTGCCAGCAGGAGGGGCACTGAAGCTTTCTTT
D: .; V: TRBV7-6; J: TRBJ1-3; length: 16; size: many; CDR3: CASSLGPPGIGNTIYF; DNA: TGTGCCAGCAGCTTAGGTCCCCCGGGGATAGGAAACACCATATATTTT
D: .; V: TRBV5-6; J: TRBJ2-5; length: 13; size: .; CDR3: CASSSGWGETQYF; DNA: TGTGCCAGCAGCTCAGGGTGGGGGGAGACCCAGTACTTC
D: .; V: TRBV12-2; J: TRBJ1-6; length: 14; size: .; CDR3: CASRSTNPNSPLHF; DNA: TGTGCAAGTCGGTCGACGAATCCTAATTCACCCCTCCACTTT
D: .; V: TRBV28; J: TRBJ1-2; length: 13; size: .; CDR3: CASSLVQYPGYTF; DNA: TGTGCCAGCAGTTTGGTACAGTACCCCGGCTACACCTTC
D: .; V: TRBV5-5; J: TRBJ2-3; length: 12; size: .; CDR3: CASSLAGDTQYF; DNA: TGTGCCAGCAGCTTGGCGGGGGATACGCAGTATTTT
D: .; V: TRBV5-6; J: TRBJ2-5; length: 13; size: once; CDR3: CASSLEPRETQYF; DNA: TGTGCCAGCAGCTTGGAACCGAGAGAGACCCAGTACTTC
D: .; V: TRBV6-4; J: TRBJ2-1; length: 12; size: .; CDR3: CASSDSRGEQFF; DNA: TGTGCCAGCAGTGACTCGAGAGGGGAGCAGTTCTTC
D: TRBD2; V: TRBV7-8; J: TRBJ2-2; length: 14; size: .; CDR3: CASSLSGSTGELFF; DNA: TGTGCCAGCAGCTTAAGCGGGAGTACCGGGGAGCTGTTTTTT
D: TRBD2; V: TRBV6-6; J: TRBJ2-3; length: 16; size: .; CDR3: CASSPGLAGGPLPQYF; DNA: TGTGCCAGCAGCCCCGGGTTAGCGGGAGGGCCATTACCGCAGTATTTT
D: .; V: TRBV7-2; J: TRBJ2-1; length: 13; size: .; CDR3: CASSLPNGNEQFF; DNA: TGTGCCAGCAGCCTCCCGAATGGCAATGAGCAGTTCTTC
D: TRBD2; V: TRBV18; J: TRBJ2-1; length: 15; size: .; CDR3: CASSMPSGRTDEQFF; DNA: TGTGCCAGCTCAATGCCCAGCGGGAGAACCGATGAGCAGTTCTTC
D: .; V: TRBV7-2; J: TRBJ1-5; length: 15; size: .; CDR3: CASSPPGKSNQPQHF; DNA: TGTGCCAGCAGCCCACCTGGTAAGAGCAATCAGCCCCAGCATTTT
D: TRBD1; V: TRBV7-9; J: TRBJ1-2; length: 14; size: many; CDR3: CASSPKTGNYGYTF; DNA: TGTGCCAGCAGCCCCAAGACAGGGAACTATGGCTACACCTTC
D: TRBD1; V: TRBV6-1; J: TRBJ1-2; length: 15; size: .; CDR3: CASATQGAANYGYTF; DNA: TGTGCCAGCGCGACACAGGGGGCAGCTAACTATGGCTACACCTTC
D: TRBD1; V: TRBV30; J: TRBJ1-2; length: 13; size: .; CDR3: CAWLLQGGNGYTF; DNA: TGTGCCTGGCTACTCCAGGGGGGCAATGGCTACACCTTC
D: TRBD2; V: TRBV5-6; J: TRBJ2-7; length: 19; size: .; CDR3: CASSDIRVLAGLFSYEQYF; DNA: TGTGCCAGCAGCGATATTCGGGTTCTAGCGGGGCTATTCTCCTACGAGCAGTACTTC
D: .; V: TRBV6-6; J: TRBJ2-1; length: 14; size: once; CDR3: CASSYTQVPSEQFF; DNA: TGTGCCAGCAGTTACACACAGGTACCCAGTGAGCAGTTCTTC
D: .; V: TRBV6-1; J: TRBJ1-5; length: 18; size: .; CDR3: CASSETGARSTGGQPQHF; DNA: TGTGCCAGCAGTGAAACGGGGGCGAGATCTACTGGCGGCCAGCCCCAGCATTTT
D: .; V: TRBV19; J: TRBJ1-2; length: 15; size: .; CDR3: CASINHGLTNYGYTF; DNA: TGTGCCAGTATCAACCACGGACTAACTAACTATGGCTACACCTTC
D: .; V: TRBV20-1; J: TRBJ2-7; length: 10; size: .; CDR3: CSARAYEQYF; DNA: TGCAGTGCTAGAGCCTACGAGCAGTACTTC
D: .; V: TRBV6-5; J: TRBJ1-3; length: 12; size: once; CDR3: CASRGSGNTIYF; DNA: TGTGCCAGCAGGGGGAGTGGAAACACCATATATTTT
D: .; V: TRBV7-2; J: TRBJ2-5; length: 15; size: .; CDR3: CASSLGGRGLETQYF; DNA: TGTGCCAGCAGCTTAGGAGGCAGGGGCCTTGAGACCCAGTACTTC
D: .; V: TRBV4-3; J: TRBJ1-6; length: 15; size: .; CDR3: CASSQERGSSSPLHF; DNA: TGCGCCAGCAGCCAAGAGAGGGGGAGCAGTTCACCCCTCCACTTT
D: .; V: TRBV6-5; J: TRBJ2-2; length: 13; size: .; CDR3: CASRLPNTGELFF; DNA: TGTGCCAGCAGGCTCCCGAACACCGGGGAGCTGTTTTTT
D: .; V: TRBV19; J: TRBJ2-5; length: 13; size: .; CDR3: CASSIHTQETQYF; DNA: TGTGCCAGTAGTATCCACACGCAAGAGACCCAGTACTTC
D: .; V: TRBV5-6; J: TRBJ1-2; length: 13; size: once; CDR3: CASSFPGPVGYTF; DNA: TGTGCCAGCAGCTTCCCCGGCCCCGTAGGCTACACCTTC
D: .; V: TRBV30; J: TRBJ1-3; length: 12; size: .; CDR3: CAWSVPGNTIYF; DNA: TGTGCCTGGAGTGTACCTGGAAACACCATATATTTT
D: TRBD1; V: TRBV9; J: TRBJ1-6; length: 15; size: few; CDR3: CASSPGTGANSPLHF; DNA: TGTGCCAGCAGCCCAGGGACAGGGGCCAATTCACCCCTCCACTTT
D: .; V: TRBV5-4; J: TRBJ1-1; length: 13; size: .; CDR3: CASSSTEYTEAFF; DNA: TGTGCCAGCAGCTCGACAGAGTACACTGAAGCTTTCTTT
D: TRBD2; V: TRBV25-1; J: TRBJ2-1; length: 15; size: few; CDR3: CASSEAMGGSNEQFF; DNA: TGTGCCAGCAGTGAAGCGATGGGGGGGTCTAATGAGCAGTTCTTC
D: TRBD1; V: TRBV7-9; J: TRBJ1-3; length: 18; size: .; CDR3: CASSTSGQGALSGNTIYF; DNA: TGTGCCAGCAGCACCTCGGGACAGGGGGCCCTGTCGGGAAACACCATATATTTT
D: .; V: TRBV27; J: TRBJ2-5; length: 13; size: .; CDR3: CASSPSGEETQYF; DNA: TGTGCCAGCAGTCCCTCGGGGGAAGAGACCCAGTACTTC
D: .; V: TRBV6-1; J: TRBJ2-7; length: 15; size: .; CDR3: CASSELAGISYEQYF; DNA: TGTGCCAGCAGTGAATTGGCGGGGATTTCCTACGAGCAGTACTTC
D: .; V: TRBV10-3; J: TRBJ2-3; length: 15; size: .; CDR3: CAISDHRRRTDTQYF; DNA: TGTGCCATCAGTGACCACAGGAGACGCACAGATACGCAGTATTTT
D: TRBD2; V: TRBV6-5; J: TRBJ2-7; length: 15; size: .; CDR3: CASSVSGRTTYEQYF; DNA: TGTGCCAGCAGCGTGAGCGGGAGGACTACGTACGAGCAGTACTTC
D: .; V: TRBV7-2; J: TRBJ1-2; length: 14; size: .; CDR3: CASSPKTGYYGYTF; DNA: TGTGCCAGCAGCCCCAAAACAGGATACTATGGCTACACCTTC